The 31 T cell receptor beta chains below were found in one sample sequenced in a study of T cell repertoires in cytomegalovirus infection. TCRdb re-analysed the reads in MiXCR, keeping a single row per CDR3 protein. The table has fewer than 80,000 distinct CDR3 sequences, 3.7% seen once; the top ten hold 3.5% to 5%. Sequencing input: PBMCs. The receptors were gathered from a human donor in good health (CMV status not recorded). Some clones in this sample may be carry-over from other donors' samples.

This clonotype was counted at least ten times. One junction end disagrees with the germline gene, perhaps due to a read error. The chain has TRBV18 and TRBJ2-1; D unclear. Per the germline V gene, CDR1 is KGHSH and CDR2 is LQKENI. CDR3 length: 12 amino acids. CDR3 loop: CASSPESSIGVF. DNA for the CDR3: TGTGCCAGCTCACCAGAGAGTAGCATTGGGGTCTTC.

Ten or more counts support this clonotype. J is TRBJ1-3 and V is TRBV7-6; D might be TRBD1 (6 bases). Trimming stripped 4 bases from V and 4 bases from J, with 17 bases between. The CDR3 spans 16 residues. Germline-derived CDR1 and CDR2 are SGHVS and FNYEAQ. CDR3 loop: CASSSWGGPDGNTIYF. CDR3 bases: TGTGCCAGCAGCTCCTGGGGGGGGCCAGACGGAAACACCATATATTTT.

This clonotype has ten or more counts. This chain links TRBV29-1 with TRBJ2-7, with D perhaps TRBD1 or TRBD2 (5 bases each). Germline V gives CDR1 SQVTM, CDR2 ANQGSEA. V lost 7 bases and J 0 bases, leaving 19 bases between the germline ends. CDR3 length: 15 amino acids. The CDR3 DNA reads TGCAGCGCCGGTCCGTCCGGGGACGGCTCCTACGAGCAGTACTTC. It yields the protein CSAGPSGDGSYEQYF.

At least ten counts were recorded for this clonotype. The V call is TRBV12-3 or TRBV12-4, the J call TRBJ2-1; TRBD2 matches 10 bases. The length of the CDR3 is 15 residues. V was pared by 5 bases and J by 9 bases, with 10 bases of the junction left unmatched. The CDR3 nucleotides read TGTGCCAGCAGTCTCTCTAGCGGGGGAGAAACTGAGCAGTTCTTC. Residues: CASSLSSGGETEQFF.

This clonotype showed up many times. This CDR3 is CASSLDWQGNTQYF. For the CDR3, the DNA is TGTGCCAGCAGTTTAGATTGGCAGGGGAACACGCAGTATTTT. This chain connects TRBV27 to TRBJ2-3; tentative D call: TRBD1 (6 bases). The V end was cut by 2 bases, the J end by 9 bases, with 15 bases between. This CDR3 region has 14 residues. Germline assignment: CDR1 MNHEY and CDR2 SMNVEV (reference sequence).

This clonotype was recorded many times. V is TRBV7-6 and J is TRBJ1-2, with D tentatively TRBD1 (5 bases). V lost 4 bases and J lost 5, with 23 bases in between. The CDR3 is made up of 17 amino acids. Germline V CDR1 and CDR2: SGHVS, FNYEAQ. The CDR3 DNA is TGTGCCAGCAGCTACCCGCCCGGGGGGGACCATCTTTATGGCTACACCTTC. Protein: CASSYPPGGDHLYGYTF.

Ten or more counts support this clonotype. The chain couples TRBV5-1 to TRBJ2-1, with 8 bases fitting TRBD2. Losses at the gene ends were 1 base for V and 5 bases for J; bases not matched to a gene: 5. The CDR3 sequence is 15 residues long. The germline V gene has CDR1 SGHRS and CDR2 YFSETQ. This chain's CDR3 is CASSLNGGEDNEQFF. Here the CDR3 DNA reads TGCGCCAGCAGCTTGAACGGGGGGGAGGACAATGAGCAGTTCTTC.

Many counts were recorded for this clonotype. The chain combines TRBV28 with TRBJ1-5, with 9 bases lining up with TRBD1. Germline lookup yields CDR1 MDHEN and CDR2 SYDVKM. Trimming cost V 4 bases and J 5 bases; bases outside gene matches: 9. CDR3 length: 16 residues. For the CDR3, the DNA is TGTGCCAGCAGTTCTGCCGGGACAGGGATGGATCAGCCCCAGCATTTT. Amino acids: CASSSAGTGMDQPQHF.

This clonotype was seen repeatedly, ten times or more. The V and J genes are TRBV12-3 or TRBV12-4 and TRBJ2-5; 10 nucleotides align to TRBD1. This CDR3 has 16 residues. Trimming removed 5 bases from V and 5 bases from J; junction bases left unmatched: 11. DNA for the CDR3: TGTGCCAGCAGTCCCCGGGACAGGGGCTTGTTGGAGACCCAGTACTTC. Protein sequence: CASSPRDRGLLETQYF.

This clonotype was counted at least ten times. The chain combines TRBV28 with TRBJ2-2, with D perhaps matching TRBD2 (7 bases). The CDR3 contains 14 residues. V was pared by 7 bases and J by 6 bases, with 15 bases between. Germline CDR1 and CDR2: MDHEN and SYDVKM. The CDR3 here is CASTLGGLAGELFF. CDR3 sequence (DNA): TGTGCCAGCACCTTGGGGGGGCTGGCCGGGGAGCTGTTTTTT.

In its sample, this clonotype was seen many times. The chain couples TRBV7-2 to TRBJ2-6; D is unresolved. CDR1 and CDR2 from the germline V gene are SGHTA and FQGNSA. This CDR3 contains 16 residues. The V and J ends lost 5 bases and 0 bases respectively, with 11 bases between them. CDR3 in amino acids: CASSPGFSSGANVLTF. CDR3 nucleotides: TGTGCCAGCAGCCCGGGCTTCAGCTCTGGGGCCAACGTCCTGACTTTC. Full variable domain (outside the CDR3, taken from reference TRBV7-2 and TRBJ2-6): GAGVSQSPSNKVTEKGKDVELRCDPISGHTALYWYRQSLGQGLEFLIYFQGNSAPDKSGLPSDRFSAERTGGSVSTLTIQRTQQEDSAVYLCASSPGFSSGANVLTFGAGSRLTVL.

This clonotype has a count of ten or more. The CDR3 region has the DNA TGTGCCAGCAGCTTTGGAGTAGCAGGGGAAGGCTACGAGCAGTACTTC. Translated, it gives CASSFGVAGEGYEQYF. This sequence joins TRBV7-8 and TRBJ2-7; TRBD1 might be the D (6 bases). CDR1 and CDR2 (germline): SGHVS, FQNEAQ. V lost 3 bases to trimming and J lost 3 bases, with 18 bases between them. The CDR3 has 16 amino acids.

This clonotype was recorded at least ten times. The DNA for the CDR3 is TGTGCCAGCAGTGAAGTCGGGACACAATCCTACGAGCAGTACTTC. Translation: CASSEVGTQSYEQYF. The rearrangement joins TRBV2 to TRBJ2-7; D possibly corresponds to TRBD1 (6 bases). The germline CDR1 and CDR2 sequences are SNHLY and FYNNEI. The V end was cut by 1 base, the J end by 1 base, with 11 bases between. The CDR3 runs 15 residues.

This clonotype was detected ten times or more. The gene calls are TRBV7-8 and TRBJ2-6; D is perhaps TRBD1 (7 bases). CDR3 length: 17 amino acids. Trimming stripped 7 bases from V and 0 bases from J, with 16 bases between. Germline V gene data show CDR1 as SGHVS and CDR2 as FQNEAQ. In nucleotides, the CDR3 is TGTGCCAGCACCTGGACAGGACTACACTCTGGGGCCAACGTCCTGACTTTC. Translation: CASTWTGLHSGANVLTF.

This clonotype was counted ten times or more. V is TRBV7-6 and J is TRBJ2-3; D is possibly TRBD2 (5 bases). This CDR3 contains 15 residues. Trimming pared 1 base from V and 2 bases from J, leaving 10 bases between. Germline CDR1 and CDR2: SGHVS and FNYEAQ. In DNA form, the CDR3 reads TGTGCCAGCAGCTTAGGGGAGCGGATCACAGATACGCAGTATTTT. It translates to CASSLGERITDTQYF.

Ten or more counts support this clonotype. The chain couples TRBV12-3 or TRBV12-4 to TRBJ1-1; D ambiguous. Trimming cost V 1 base and J 1 base, with 13 bases left between them. The CDR3 has 16 residues. In nucleotides, the CDR3 is TGTGCCAGCAGTTTAGACCCCGGAGGATGGAACACTGAAGCTTTCTTT. Translated: CASSLDPGGWNTEAFF.

This clonotype was picked up many times. The chain employs TRBV7-9 and TRBJ1-6; D not resolved. The germline CDR1 and CDR2 sequences are SEHNR and FQNEAQ (reference sequence). CDR3 length equals 15 residues. The V end was cut by 5 bases, the J end by 7 bases, with 15 bases between. CDR3 sequence (DNA): TGTGCCAGCAGCCAAGACGAGGGAATAAATTCACCCCTCCACTTT. This gives the protein CASSQDEGINSPLHF.

This clonotype has ten or more counts. J is TRBJ1-5 and V is TRBV12-3 or TRBV12-4, with D unclear. Trimming shortened V by 2 bases and J by 7 bases, and 9 bases separated the two germline ends. The CDR3 runs 13 residues. CDR3 residues: CASSLSLEQPQHF. DNA of the CDR3: TGTGCCAGCAGTTTAAGTCTCGAGCAGCCCCAGCATTTT.

This clonotype was seen many times. The chain employs TRBV6-2 or TRBV6-3 and TRBJ1-4; the D is unclear. Trimming removed 10 bases from V and 6 bases from J, with 15 bases in between. The CDR3 has 13 residues. Per germline, CDR1 MNHEY and CDR2 SVGEGT. The CDR3 sequence is CAIRPRMDEKLFF. The CDR3 DNA is TGTGCCATACGGCCGCGCATGGATGAAAAACTGTTTTTT.

This clonotype was recorded many times. This chain joins TRBV4-1 and TRBJ2-7, with TRBD2 matching over 9 bases. The CDR3 is 15 amino acids. Germline V gene data show CDR1 as MGHRA and CDR2 as YSYEKL. The junction had 7 bases not matched to a gene; V was cut back by 4 bases and J by 3 bases. This CDR3 is CASSPGAGGIYEQYF. Here the CDR3 DNA reads TGCGCCAGCAGCCCAGGAGCGGGGGGAATCTACGAGCAGTACTTC.

This clonotype showed up many times. The chain employs TRBV28 and TRBJ1-2; unclear D gene. CDR3 length equals 15 residues. The germline CDR1 and CDR2 sequences are MDHEN and SYDVKM. Trimming took 3 bases from V and 1 from J, leaving 12 bases between them. The CDR3 region has the DNA TGTGCCAGCAGTTTGGATCGAGGTGGTAACTATGGCTACACCTTC. Its protein product is CASSLDRGGNYGYTF.

This clonotype occurred a few times. This chain connects TRBV12-5 to TRBJ1-2; D is perhaps TRBD1 (5 bases). Germline V gives CDR1 LGHNT, CDR2 FRNRAP. This CDR3 spans 12 amino acids. V dropped 5 bases and J dropped 8 bases, with 12 bases sitting between them. CDR3 DNA sequence: TGTGCTAGTGGTCTTGGAGGGGAAGGCTACACCTTC. This sequence encodes CASGLGGEGYTF.

A note on this clonotype: A much larger clone differs by one base, so this may be a read error. The chain employs TRBV6-6 and TRBJ1-5; 8 bases fit TRBD1. The CDR3 covers 14 residues. CDR1 and CDR2 from the germline V gene are MNHNY and SVGAGI (reference sequence). CDR3 DNA: TGTGCCAGCAACCACGGGACAGGCAATCAGCCCCAGCCTTTT. It is translated as CASNHGTGNQPQPF.

This clonotype was detected ten times or more. The V gene is TRBV7-6, the J gene TRBJ1-6; D unresolved. The CDR3 is 13 amino acids. Germline CDR1 is SGHVS and CDR2 is FNYEAQ. V shed 1 base and J shed 8 bases, with 6 bases lying between them. The CDR3, as DNA: TGTGCCAGCAGCTTAGGATCGGATTCACCCCTCCACTTT. Amino acids: CASSLGSDSPLHF. Complete variable domain (other parts from reference TRBV7-6 and TRBJ1-6): GAGVSQSPRYKVTKRGQDVALRCDPISGHVSLYWYRQALGQGPEFLTYFNYEAQQDKSGLPNDRFSAERPEGSISTLTIQRTEQRDSAMYRCASSLGSDSPLHFGNGTRLTVT.

There are many counts of this clonotype. V usage is TRBV12-3 or TRBV12-4 and J usage is TRBJ1-6; the match to TRBD1 covers 7 bases. V was pared by 5 bases and J by 4 bases, with 5 bases of the junction left unmatched. The CDR3 runs to 15 residues. This CDR3 is CASSVGQFYNSPLHF. Here the CDR3 DNA reads TGTGCCAGCAGTGTGGGACAGTTTTATAATTCACCCCTCCACTTT.

This clonotype has a count of ten or more. V and J are TRBV7-2 and TRBJ1-5; D not resolved. The CDR3 length is 12 residues. Germline V gene sequence: CDR1 SGHTA, CDR2 FQGNSA. With 5 bases removed from V and 4 bases from J, the gap between germline ends came to 6 bases. CDR3 DNA sequence: TGTGCCAGCAGCGCCTATAATCAGCCCCAGCATTTT. Amino acid sequence: CASSAYNQPQHF.

Ten or more counts support this clonotype. The chain combines TRBV28 with TRBJ2-1; 7 bases are a match to TRBD2. The CDR3 is 15 residues long. J was trimmed by 6 bases and V by 2 bases; bases with no gene match: 7. CDR1 is MDHEN and CDR2 is SYDVKM in the germline V gene. CDR3 coding DNA: TGTGCCAGCAGTTTAAGCGGGGATGGTTTCAATGAGCAGTTCTTC. Translation: CASSLSGDGFNEQFF.

Many counts were recorded for this clonotype. The chain couples TRBV19 to TRBJ1-1; TRBD1 matches 7 bases. The germline CDR1 and CDR2 sequences are LNHDA and SQIVND (reference sequence). The CDR3 loop spans 14 amino acids. The ends lost 8 bases at V and 7 bases at J; junction bases unmatched: 13. CDR3: CASATLDREGEAFF. The DNA of the CDR3 is TGTGCCAGTGCAACCCTCGACAGGGAGGGTGAAGCTTTCTTT.

Many counts were recorded for this clonotype. As DNA, the CDR3 is TGTGCCAGCAGCCCATCGACAGGTTCGGTTGAAAAACTGTTTTTT. Translating it yields CASSPSTGSVEKLFF. The gene calls are TRBV11-2 and TRBJ1-4; perhaps TRBD1 as D (6 bases). CDR3 length equals 15 residues. Deletions cut 5 bases from V and 7 bases from J, with 17 bases between. Germline CDR1 reads SGHAT; CDR2 reads FQNNGV. Complete variable domain (other parts from reference TRBV11-2 and TRBJ1-4): EAGVAQSPRYKIIEKRQSVAFWCNPISGHATLYWYQQILGQGPKLLIQFQNNGVVDDSQLPKDRFSAERLKGVDSTLKIQPAKLEDSAVYLCASSPSTGSVEKLFFGSGTQLSVL.

This clonotype was seen many times. The chain combines TRBV7-8 with TRBJ2-3; 7 bases agree with TRBD1. Germline V gene sequence: CDR1 SGHVS, CDR2 FQNEAQ. This CDR3 region has 15 residues. With 5 bases clipped from V and 0 bases from J, the junction kept 5 bases outside the gene matches. The DNA for the CDR3 is TGTGCCAGCAGCCCCGGGACAGCTAGCACAGATACGCAGTATTTT. This gives the protein CASSPGTASTDTQYF.

At least ten counts were recorded for this clonotype. The rearrangement joins TRBV7-2 to TRBJ1-2; D is unclear. The CDR3 is 15 residues long. Deletions cut 1 base from V and 2 bases from J, with 11 bases between. Germline CDR1 reads SGHTA; CDR2 reads FQGNSA. The CDR3 is CASSLGPSSNYGYTF. CDR3 bases: TGTGCCAGCAGCTTAGGGCCATCCTCGAACTATGGCTACACCTTC.